The 18 T cell receptor beta chains in this list originate from one sample, sequenced in a study of cytomegalovirus exposure and HLA in healthy donors. A multiplex PCR was run with 60 Vbeta primers and 13 Jbeta primers. The assay was immunoSEQ multiplex PCR, and TCRdb's table has in-frame clones only and misses some. Found here are 140,000 to 150,000 clones, around 70% of them singletons; the top ten hold less than 2.5%. Material: PBMCs. The receptors were gathered from a middle-aged man in good health and CMV-seronegative.

The chain uses TRBV2 and TRBJ2-4; possibly TRBD2 for D (6 bases). There are 12 residues in the CDR3. V lost 8 bases and J 9 bases, leaving 14 bases between the germline ends. Germline V gene sequence: CDR1 SNHLY, CDR2 FYNNEI. The CDR3 DNA follows: TGTGCCAGCGGGGCAGCGGGTCGCATTCAGTACTTC. This codes for CASGAAGRIQYF.

The sample holds a few counts of this clone. CDR3 nucleotides: TGTGCCAGCAGCTTAGGCGGGGTAACCTACAATGAGCAGTTCTTC. It yields the protein CASSLGGVTYNEQFF. The chain is built from TRBV11-2 and TRBJ2-1, with a possible D match to TRBD2 (6 bases). Trimming took off 1 base at V and 2 bases at J, with 9 bases between the two ends. Germline V CDR1 and CDR2: SGHAT, FQNNGV. The CDR3 sequence is 15 residues long.

This clone showed up just a few times. The J gene is TRBJ2-6, the V gene TRBV9; 7 nucleotides agree with TRBD1. The length of the CDR3 is 15 residues. Looked up from germline, CDR1 is SGDLS and CDR2 is YYNGEE. V was pared by 2 bases and J by 2 bases, with 1 base of the junction left unmatched. Here the CDR3 DNA reads TGTGCCAGCAGCGTTCAGGGGGCTGGGGCCAACGTCCTGACTTTC. It translates to CASSVQGAGANVLTF. Looking up the rest from reference TRBV9 and TRBJ2-6 gives the full variable domain: DSGVTQTPKHLITATGQRVTLRCSPRSGDLSVYWYQQSLDQGLQFLIQYYNGEERAKGNILERFSAQQFPDLHSELNLSSLELGDSALYFCASSVQGAGANVLTFGAGSRLTVL.

This rearrangement joins TRBV9 to TRBJ2-5, with D possibly TRBD1 on 6 matching bases. The CDR3 is 16 amino acids. Trimming pared 0 bases from V and 1 base from J, leaving 13 bases between. Germline V lookup: CDR1 SGDLS, CDR2 YYNGEE. Here the CDR3 reads CASSVGIGGGQETQYF. Written as DNA, the CDR3 is TGTGCCAGCAGCGTAGGTATAGGGGGTGGCCAAGAGACCCAGTACTTC.

This sequence joins TRBV6-5 and TRBJ2-1; 7 bases are shared with TRBD1. The J segment lost 7 bases and the V segment lost 5 bases, leaving 11 bases of the junction unmatched. This CDR3 region has 15 residues. Looked up from germline, CDR1 is MNHEY and CDR2 is SVGAGI. The chain's CDR3 is CASSVRDSIGNEQFF. The DNA of the CDR3 is TGTGCCAGCAGTGTTAGGGACAGTATCGGGAATGAGCAGTTCTTC.

This clone was counted a few times. V is TRBV29-1 and J is TRBJ2-7, with 11 bases identical to TRBD2. V shed 1 base, J shed 4 bases, and the junction held 6 bases outside the gene matches. The CDR3 has 15 amino acids. The germline CDR1 and CDR2 sequences are SQVTM and ANQGSEA. The CDR3, as DNA: TGCAGCGTTGAAGGGTTAGCGGGAGGGTATTACGAGCAGTACTTC. It is translated as CSVEGLAGGYYEQYF.

V and J are TRBV18 and TRBJ2-5; 7 nucleotides match TRBD1. The CDR3 is 14 residues long. Unmatched junction bases numbered 5, after V lost 2 bases and J lost 5 bases. CDR1 and CDR2 (germline): KGHSH, LQKENI. DNA for the CDR3: TGTGCCAGCTCACCAAAGGGGGCCGGGGAGACCCAGTACTTC. Protein product: CASSPKGAGETQYF.

A few counts support this clone. This chain connects TRBV29-1 to TRBJ2-3; 12 nucleotides match TRBD2. In germline, CDR1 is SQVTM, CDR2 ANQGSEA. Trimming took 6 bases from V and 3 from J; bases not matched to a gene: 10. The CDR3 contains 16 residues. The CDR3 reads CSVDPLAGGRTDTQYF. Here the CDR3 DNA reads TGCAGCGTCGACCCCCTAGCGGGGGGGCGGACAGATACGCAGTATTTT.

The chain has TRBV10-2 and TRBJ1-6; no definite D call. The CDR3 contains 15 residues. Trimming shortened V by 3 bases and J by 0 bases, and 6 bases separated the two germline ends. Per the germline V gene, CDR1 is WSHSY and CDR2 is SAAADI. CDR3 sequence reads: CASSETFSYNSPLHF. In DNA, the CDR3 is TGCGCCAGCAGTGAAACATTCTCCTATAATTCACCCCTCCACTTT.

The chain has TRBV7-7 and TRBJ2-3; tentatively, D is TRBD2 (6 bases). This CDR3 spans 13 amino acids. Germline V lookup: CDR1 SSHAT, CDR2 FNYEAQ (reference sequence). Trimming took 5 bases from V and 2 from J, leaving 8 bases between them. The DNA of the CDR3 is TGTGCCAGCAGCGGCGGGGCCACAGATACGCAGTATTTT. Its protein is CASSGGATDTQYF. The full variable domain, in which reference TRBV7-7 and TRBJ2-3 provide the parts outside the CDR3, is GAGVSQSPRYKVTKRGQDVTLRCDPISSHATLYWYQQALGQGPEFLTYFNYEAQPDKSGLPSDRFSAERPEGSISTLTIQRTEQRDSAMYRCASSGGATDTQYFGPGTRLTVL.

The rearrangement uses TRBV7-2 and TRBJ2-7; no clear D. Germline lookup yields CDR1 SGHTA and CDR2 FQGNSA. V was pared by 2 bases and J by 2 bases, with 10 bases between. The CDR3 totals 14 residues. CDR3 coding DNA: TGTGCCAGCAGCTTAAACGCGGCCCCCTACGAGCAGTACTTC. It codes for CASSLNAAPYEQYF.

This rearrangement joins TRBV27 to TRBJ2-7; 9 positions match TRBD2. Germline V gene sequence: CDR1 MNHEY, CDR2 SMNVEV (reference sequence). J was trimmed by 2 bases and V by 4 bases; bases with no gene match: 3. There are 14 residues in the CDR3. Written as DNA, the CDR3 is TGTGCCAGCAGTTCCCGGACTAGCGCCTACGAGCAGTACTTC. This encodes CASSSRTSAYEQYF.

The gene calls are TRBV25-1 and TRBJ2-1; TRBD2 matches 7 bases. The CDR3 runs to 11 residues. Germline V gene sequence: CDR1 MGHDK, CDR2 SYGVNS. V trimming: 9 bases; J trimming: 9 bases; junction bases outside the gene matches: 5. The DNA for the CDR3 is TGTGCCAGTTACCGCGGGGGTGAGCAGTTCTTC. Protein product: CASYRGGEQFF.

The genes are TRBV4-1 and TRBJ2-1, with TRBD2 matching over 9 bases. The J segment lost 1 base and the V segment lost 4 bases, leaving 5 bases of the junction unmatched. The CDR3 is 16 residues long. Germline V gene lookup returns CDR1 MGHRA and CDR2 YSYEKL. The CDR3 loop reads CASSRLAGGSYNEQFF. The CDR3 bases are TGCGCCAGCAGCCGATTGGCGGGGGGGTCCTACAATGAGCAGTTCTTC.

V is TRBV7-9 and J is TRBJ1-1; perhaps TRBD1 as D (6 bases). CDR1 is SEHNR, CDR2 FQNEAQ, per germline (reference sequence). This CDR3 contains 15 residues. V lost 1 base and J lost 1, with 10 bases in between. This CDR3 is CASSLVTGPNTEAFF. The CDR3 coding sequence is TGTGCCAGCAGCTTAGTAACAGGGCCGAACACTGAAGCTTTCTTT.

This clone was observed a few times. The rearrangement links TRBV5-1 to TRBJ2-5; the D is unclear. The germline V and J ends were trimmed by 0 bases and 3 bases, with 6 bases remaining between them. The CDR3 runs to 13 residues. The V gene's germline CDR1 is SGHRS and CDR2 YFSETQ. This CDR3 is CASSLASEETQYF. The CDR3 DNA follows: TGCGCCAGCAGCTTGGCCTCCGAAGAGACCCAGTACTTC.

The J gene is TRBJ2-1, the V gene TRBV18; 11 bases map to TRBD2. The CDR3 runs 17 residues. Germline CDR1 and CDR2: KGHSH and LQKENI. Trimming took 4 bases from V and 4 from J; bases not matched to a gene: 9. CDR3 sequence: CASSLSRTSGLYNEQFF. The CDR3 DNA sequence: TGTGCCAGCTCACTGTCCAGGACTAGCGGGTTATACAATGAGCAGTTCTTC. The full variable domain, completed using reference TRBV18 and TRBJ2-1, is NAGVMQNPRHLVRRRGQEARLRCSPMKGHSHVYWYRQLPEEGLKFMVYLQKENIIDESGMPKERFSAEFPKEGPSILRIQQVVRGDSAAYFCASSLSRTSGLYNEQFFGPGTRLTVL.

The genes are TRBV30 and TRBJ2-7; 10 bases agree with TRBD2. The CDR3 contains 14 residues. Trimming took 3 bases from V and 6 from J; bases not matched to a gene: 8. CDR1 is GTSNPN and CDR2 is SVGIG in the germline V gene (reference sequence). CDR3: CAWSSGLALGEQYF. The CDR3 nucleotides read TGTGCCTGGAGCTCGGGACTAGCGCTTGGCGAGCAGTACTTC.